This TCR beta chain was captured by sequencing in a study of cytomegalovirus exposure and HLA in healthy donors (dated by TCRdb to 2016 to 2017). Describing the broader study: An earlier analysis of roughly 570 of the donors reported 276 Gb of sequence data and 117 million unique TCR beta sequences obtained from approximately 180 million T cells. HLA typing included class I and class II loci at four-digit resolution. The study used immunosequencing to profile the T cell repertoires of under 700 subjects and linked those repertoires to cytomegalovirus serostatus. The number of donors typed differed by locus, with about 629-630 for A, B, C, DRB1 and DQB1, 522 for DQA1, some 570 for DPA1, and about 450 for DPB1. Rather than drawing on any new phenotypic data, the later analysis identified candidate immune exposures from TCR beta sequences and the way those sequences occurred across donors. In addition to the first cohort of several hundred subjects, a separate validation cohort of 120 different subjects was used. Donor age, sex, ethnicity and CMV serostatus were compiled together with the repertoire data. About five DR-DQ haplotypes were handled as single units for association and clustering, since linkage in the cohort was strong. An earlier analysis of about 600 of the donors used high-throughput TCR beta sequencing to judge whether each TCR beta V gene segment behaved as functional or pseudogenic. Among 398 genotyped donors of the cohort, an average of around 240,000 unique TCR beta nucleotide sequences were sequenced per donor, around a sixth of them non-productive. A later analysis re-examined previously published TCR beta repertoires from around 670 donors and added high-resolution HLA genotyping to investigate patterns of TCR occurrence. To predict cytomegalovirus infection status, the study brought together high-throughput TCR immunosequencing, statistical association of individual TCRs with disease status, and machine learning. An early release covering just under 650 HLA-typed donors comprised around 300 gigabases of sequencing data and tens of millions of unique TCR sequences. The study aimed to test whether cataloging public T cell receptors could reveal signatures of past pathogen exposure. Every discovery cohort repertoire had been produced on one sequencing platform. A later genetic analysis used genome-wide SNP genotypes for about three fifths of the 666 donors, treating that subset as a discovery cohort. Of the 300 to 500 genotyped donors, 75% to 85% were placed in the genetic ancestry cluster associated with self-reported Caucasian donors. What the authors observed across the whole study: In the study, some 160 TCR beta chains were listed as associated with cytomegalovirus. Specific HLA alleles were associated with 15,000 to 20,000 TCR beta sequences at a false discovery rate of 0.05 in a later analysis. Because the 87-base-pair reads could not distinguish some IMGT-functional V segments, including TRBV6-2 and TRBV6-3, those segments were excluded. This cohort had only TCR beta chains sequenced, and the lack of alpha or paired-chain data limited which features could be detected. Several of the top co-occurrence clusters appeared to be linked to parvovirus B19, influenza, CMV and Epstein-Barr virus, according to a later analysis. While some public TCRs were present in many individuals, most TCR sequences turned up only very rarely across donors. V-gene and J-gene trimming of TCR beta chains was associated with a missense DCLRE1C variant in a later genetic analysis, and the association was replicated in an independent cohort. An earlier analysis of 450 to 750 of the donors showed that most TCR beta V segments appeared in productive rearrangements either about 87% or about 30% of the time, which broadly matched IMGT annotations. Correlated functional status among segregating V segments might be attributable to linkage disequilibrium, but an unknown experimental factor could not be ruled out. In vitro tests confirmed that a few of the cytomegalovirus-associated TCR beta chains recognize cytomegalovirus antigens. Compared with the approximately 710-donor mean, donors in an Asian-associated ancestry cluster had fewer N-insertions in productive TCRs, according to a later genetic analysis. The classifier was reported to diagnose cytomegalovirus status with high specificity and sensitivity in both the original cohort and the validation cohort. A further reported finding was that TCR beta sequences accurately predicted the HLA-A and HLA-B alleles for most subjects in the first cohort. According to a later analysis, most CMV-associated TCR beta chains appeared to be HLA-restricted, and the HLA associations seemed to be driven largely by CMV exposure. The authors suggested that the approach could potentially be extended to other disease states and immunological phenotypes. A later analysis found that HLA-associated TCR beta chains were more clonally expanded and had lower generation probabilities than equally common non-associated chains. Over 15 rarely observed V segments, including chromosome 9 orphons, were excluded from the earlier analysis of some 590 of the donors because counts were too low. For the cohort, immune exposure information was limited to CMV serostatus. Because HLA typing was unavailable for some donors at each locus, only the typed subset was used in association tests. The presence/absence analyses assumed that sequencing depth was roughly uniform across donors, and that assumption may not be true. Strong co-occurrence of HLA alleles, especially DR and DQ, made assigning TCR associations to individual alleles difficult. A cluster of highly shared sequence variants was judged likely to be a technical artifact of the sequencing pipeline. In a later analysis, the rate of TCR association differed among HLA loci, with DRB1 alleles having the most associated TCRs and HLA-C alleles having the fewest.

The cohort was made up of around 720 healthy bone marrow donors. At the time of sampling, all cohort members were nominally healthy, though unrecorded immune exposures were likely present. The donor tested CMV seronegative, placing the donor among the 300 to 400 seronegative members of the cohort. Each donor provided a peripheral blood sample, and peripheral blood mononuclear cells were used for TCR beta sequencing. The Qiagen DNeasy Blood Extraction Kit was used to extract genomic DNA from the blood cell samples. From V the trimming removes 0 bases and from J it removes 7 bases, while the gene matches leave 4 bases of the junction unaccounted for. CDR3 length: 16 amino acids, cysteine to phenylalanine. The DNA shown is the 48-base CDR3, in frame from base 1. The germline V gene gives CDR1 as SGDLS and CDR2 as YYNGEE. As regards this clone: Its antigen remains unidentified. It has no much larger one-base neighbor in the sample; base qualities were not kept.

The library was generated by the immunoSEQ multiplex PCR assay. The multiplex PCR relied on a mix of 60 forward primers for TCR Vbeta segments and 13 reverse primers for TCR Jbeta segments. Amplification of the CDR3 region of rearranged TCR beta genes was performed with a multiplex PCR assay on genomic DNA. Amplified TCR beta libraries were sequenced as 87-base-pair reads on the Illumina HiSeq System. Per the authors' processing: A later analysis counted some 74 million unique TCR beta chains across the 690 or so repertoires, and around 9.9 million of these chains were shared by at least two donors. Raw reads were error-corrected and collapsed into unique sequences by a nearest-neighbor algorithm in which closely related sequences were merged to remove PCR and sequencing errors. CDR3 sequences were aligned to IMGT reference sequences to assign V, D and J gene segments. For a sequence to be retained, at least a six-nucleotide match to both a V gene segment and a J gene segment was required. Rearrangements were classified as productive when the CDR3 lacked stop codons and remained in frame with V and J, and all other rearrangements were classified as non-productive. Following IMGT convention, CDR3 was defined as the stretch from the second conserved V-encoded cysteine up to the conserved J-encoded phenylalanine. The earlier analysis of 500 to 650 of the donors excluded any sequence lacking an unambiguous match to a single V gene segment. An earlier analysis of several hundred of the donors called V segments functional above 56.7% productive rearrangements and segregating when the between-donor standard deviation exceeded 5%. A statistical classification framework was built for diagnosing cytomegalovirus status from the catalog of TCR beta chain sequences. In a later analysis, TCR nucleotide sequences were compared against IMGT/GENE-DB human TR gene sequences so that V and J genes could be assigned. The TCRdist pipeline was used in a later analysis to assign CDR3 sequences and most-parsimonious VDJ recombination scenarios. A later analysis defined each TCR beta chain by its CDR3 amino acid sequence plus V-gene family, and excluded reads lacking a unique V-gene family. As a way to deal with suspected cross-contamination and a sequencing artifact, a later analysis dropped nearly 600 nucleotide sequences that were highly shared and had low generation probability. For each public chain, a later analysis derived a clonal expansion index from normalized ranks of inferred template counts within each repertoire. A later analysis computed generation probabilities with a VDJ recombination model fitted to out-of-frame rearrangements, and checked the results against IGoR. Hypergeometric tests were used in a later analysis to score TCR-TCR, TCR-HLA and TCR-CMV co-occurrence, with a repertoire-size bias correction applied to the TCR pairs. False discovery rates were estimated in a later analysis by permuting HLA or CMV assignments 20 times. A later analysis grouped co-occurring TCRs with DBSCAN, adding TCRdist sequence similarity when clustering within HLA-allele-positive subsets. Repertoires with fewer than 30,000 or more than 120,000 public chains were left out of co-occurrence clustering, as were five repertoires with anomalous nucleotide sharing. TCRdb re-hosts the immuneACCESS table, in-frame sequences only. Its copies lack some clones; in the studies checked, an unresolved V gene accounts for under half of them, and the cause for the rest is not known. The DNA was the basis for D and trimming; V, J and clone size are from that table. The sample table records approximately 200,000 clones; approximately 79% of these occur just once. Of the sample, 1.5% to 2% falls within the top ten clones.

The chain uses TRBV9 and TRBJ1-6; 10 central bases correspond to TRBD1. The TCR originated in a woman aged 18-35 years in good health and CMV-seronegative. The sample taken for sequencing was PBMCs. CDR3 loop: CASSVGGTGANSPLHF. The DNA sequence reads TGTGCCAGCAGCGTAGGCGGGACAGGGGCGAATTCACCCCTCCACTTT.